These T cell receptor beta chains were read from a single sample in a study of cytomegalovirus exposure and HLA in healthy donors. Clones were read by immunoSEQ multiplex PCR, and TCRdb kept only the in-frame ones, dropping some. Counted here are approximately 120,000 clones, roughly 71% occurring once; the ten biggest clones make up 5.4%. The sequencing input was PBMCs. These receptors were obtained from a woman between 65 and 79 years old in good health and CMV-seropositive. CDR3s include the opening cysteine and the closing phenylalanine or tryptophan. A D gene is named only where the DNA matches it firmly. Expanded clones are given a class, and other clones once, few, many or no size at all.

CDR3: CASSWDRGSGEQYF; size: NA; V: TRBV6-6; D: TRBD1
CDR3: CSVGGTGGEKLFF; size: NA; V: TRBV29-1; D: TRBD1
CDR3: CAITSSGNTIYF; size: NA; V: TRBV10-3; D: NA
CDR3: CASSLEQGTGELFF; size: NA; V: TRBV7-2; D: TRBD1
CDR3: CAISDGTDYEQYF; size: NA; V: TRBV10-3; D: TRBD1
CDR3: CATTPPRGEKLFF; size: few; V: TRBV19; D: TRBD1
CDR3: CASPGQGNTGELFF; size: NA; V: TRBV6-1; D: TRBD1
CDR3: CASSSSGTARYGYTF; size: few; V: TRBV5-1; D: TRBD1
CDR3: CASSFHFLQGARNEQFF; size: once; V: TRBV28; D: TRBD1
CDR3: CASRKDRVNHGYTF; size: NA; V: TRBV27; D: TRBD1
CDR3: CASSSPDTFSYNEQFF; size: NA; V: TRBV6-6; D: NA
CDR3: CASSNKVGWGGTHYEQYF; size: NA; V: TRBV7-6; D: NA
CDR3: CSVATQGSTEAFF; size: NA; V: TRBV29-1; D: NA
CDR3: CASRTGQIGNQPQHF; size: NA; V: TRBV6-1; D: NA
CDR3: CASTPREVTLGLLNTEAFF; size: NA; V: TRBV7-2; D: NA
CDR3: CASSRNRVSYNEQFF; size: once; V: TRBV4-2; D: NA
CDR3: CAWSVRGEWNGYTF; size: NA; V: TRBV30; D: NA
CDR3: CASSQGTGAINGYTF; size: NA; V: TRBV4-1; D: TRBD1
CDR3: CASSSSTGGSYEQYF; size: NA; V: TRBV5-1; D: TRBD1
CDR3: CASSGSGQNYGYTF; size: NA; V: TRBV5-1; D: TRBD1
CDR3: CASSTGSNQPQHF; size: NA; V: TRBV14; D: NA
CDR3: CASSLVGGDQPQHF; size: NA; V: TRBV7-2; D: NA
CDR3: CASRGGDGGSYEQFF; size: NA; V: TRBV2; D: NA
CDR3: CASSLVGSRSLVQYTF; size: NA; V: TRBV27; D: NA
CDR3: CASSYSNRGNTEAFF; size: NA; V: TRBV6-5; D: TRBD1
CDR3: CASSYAGEEQFF; size: NA; V: TRBV6-6; D: NA
CDR3: CASLDRQASSYEQYF; size: NA; V: TRBV6-6; D: NA
CDR3: CASSITSGGGLETQYF; size: NA; V: TRBV7-2; D: TRBD2
CDR3: CASSITSGGAKGGEQYF; size: NA; V: TRBV19; D: TRBD2
CDR3: CAWTPGQGDYNSPLHF; size: few; V: TRBV30; D: TRBD1
CDR3: CASSPTDNRAGELFF; size: NA; V: TRBV18; D: NA
CDR3: CASSPPGGSRNEQFF; size: few; V: TRBV7-2; D: NA